This T cell receptor (beta chain) originates from a study of T cells in Graves' hyperthyroidism and ophthalmopathy. Whole-study results and caveats: Blood also showed most of the thyroid clonotypes that were expanded above 0.001.

This clonotype was detected only once. The antigen is unknown. Graves' hyperthyroidism showing no ophthalmopathy progression within 18 months was considered stable. Participants, patients aged 18 to 65, had newly diagnosed hyperthyroidism with a duration under 2 months. PBMCs were collected from a roughly 9.7 ml volume of fresh peripheral blood. RNA transcripts provided the source from which TCR beta CDR3 regions were amplified. First-round RT-PCR with HTBI primers amplified the TCR CDR3 region. Each CDR3 protein is one row after TCRdb ran MiXCR on the multiplex PCR reads. The sample gives some 800,000 distinct CDR3 sequences, 38% of which show up once; 8.9% is in the top ten. Sequencing was done on a sample of blood. This TCR derives from a man aged 18 to 29 with Graves' hyperthyroidism.

This CDR3 reads CASSFRGGTTYEQYF. The CDR3 coding sequence is TGCGCCAGCAGCTTCCGCGGGGGAACAACCTACGAGCAGTACTTC. The chain links TRBV5-1 to TRBJ2-7, with TRBD2 matching 7 bases. The CDR3 sequence is 15 residues long. J gave up 2 bases and V 2 bases, and 7 bases lay outside the gene matches. Germline CDR1 and CDR2: SGHRS and YFSETQ.